The 10 T cell receptor beta chains listed next were all sequenced from one sample in a study of blood T cells in healthy people across ages. A J-beta primer mix and a sample-barcoded 5' primer were used in a second PCR of about 6 to 12 cycles. MiXCR, run by TCRdb on the 5' RACE reads, gives a single entry per CDR3 protein. Found here are hundreds of thousands of distinct CDR3 sequences, approximately 30% of them singletons; the top ten hold less than 20%. Sequenced material: blood. The receptors here all came from a woman aged 80 or over in good health.

This clonotype was seen many times. J is TRBJ2-2 and V is TRBV9, with 8 bases identical to TRBD2. V gave up 4 bases and J gave up 7 bases; unmatched junction bases: 9. The CDR3 covers 15 residues. The germline gives CDR1 SGDLS, CDR2 YYNGEE. The CDR3 sequence is CASSLLGGGSGELFF. Here the CDR3 DNA reads TGTGCCAGCAGCCTACTCGGGGGGGGTAGCGGGGAGCTGTTTTTT.

The genes are TRBV5-1 and TRBJ1-6; TRBD1 is a possible D gene (5 bases). Per the germline V gene, CDR1 is SGHRS and CDR2 is YFSETQ. The V end was cut by 4 bases, the J end by 9 bases, with 11 bases between. CDR3 length: 13 amino acids. The CDR3 nucleotides read TGCGCCAGCAGCCGGGACCAACTTTCACCCCTCCACTTT. Its protein product is CASSRDQLSPLHF.

This clonotype was counted ten times or more. The chain employs TRBV20-1 and TRBJ2-3, with unresolved D. Germline V gives CDR1 DFQATT, CDR2 SNEGSKA (reference sequence). This CDR3 region has 13 residues. V was shortened by 3 bases and J by 2 bases, with 9 bases between the two germline ends. For the CDR3, the DNA is TGCAGTGCTAGTGAAGTTAACACAGATACGCAGTATTTT. Protein product: CSASEVNTDTQYF.

The CDR3 region has the DNA TGCAGTGCTAGCATTCGGTCAGGGGTGTCCTACGAGCAGTACTTC. This codes for CSASIRSGVSYEQYF. The rearrangement links TRBV20-1 to TRBJ2-7; perhaps TRBD1 as D (6 bases). This CDR3 has 15 residues. The germline V and J ends were trimmed by 3 bases and 1 base, with 16 bases remaining between them. The V gene's germline CDR1 is DFQATT and CDR2 SNEGSKA (reference sequence).

Concerning this clonotype: This may come from a read error, since a much larger clone is one base off. V and J are TRBV12-3 or TRBV12-4 and TRBJ1-6, with 7 bases fitting TRBD1. The CDR3 is 18 residues long. The CDR3 protein is CASSLRQGTISYNSSLHF. CDR3 coding DNA: TGTGCCAGCAGTTTGAGACAGGGTACGATCTCCTATAATTCATCCCTCCACTTT.

This clonotype was detected a few times. This chain links TRBV28 with TRBJ2-3; 13 bases fit TRBD2. CDR3 length equals 14 residues. CDR1 MDHEN and CDR2 SYDVKM come from the germline V gene. V was clipped by 7 bases and J by 7 bases; unmatched bases: 5. The CDR3 spells CASTGLAGYNTQYF. Written as DNA, the CDR3 is TGTGCCAGCACGGGACTAGCGGGGTATAATACGCAGTATTTT.

In this sample, this clonotype turned up many times. J is TRBJ1-1 and V is TRBV7-9, with D possibly being TRBD1 (6 bases). V dropped 6 bases and J dropped 4 bases, with 12 bases sitting between them. CDR1 and CDR2 (germline): SEHNR, FQNEAQ (reference sequence). There are 13 residues in the CDR3. CDR3 DNA: TGTGCCAGCAGTCACAGGGAAGGCACTGAAGCTTTCTTT. Translated: CASSHREGTEAFF.

With regard to this clonotype: This may come from a read error, since a much larger clone is one base off. This chain connects TRBV11-1 to TRBJ2-1; 12 bases agree with TRBD2. The CDR3 has 15 residues. In germline, CDR1 is SGHAT, CDR2 FQDESV (reference sequence). The CDR3 DNA is TGTGCCAGCAGCCTAGCGGGGGGGCGTCTCAATGGGCAGTTCTTC. Encoded protein: CASSLAGGRLNGQFF.

This clonotype was picked up a small number of times. V is TRBV7-2 and J is TRBJ2-7; perhaps TRBD1 as D (5 bases). The CDR3 totals 13 residues. V lost 10 bases to trimming and J lost 5 bases, with 18 bases between them. Germline values: CDR1 SGHTA, CDR2 FQGNSA. The CDR3 DNA follows: TGTGCCAACAACTTCAGGGATTTAGACGAGCAGTACTTC. As protein: CANNFRDLDEQYF.

This clonotype has a count of ten or more. The V and J genes are TRBV12-3 or TRBV12-4 and TRBJ2-1; TRBD1 is a possible D gene (6 bases). CDR3 length: 13 amino acids. Trimming took 8 bases from V and 5 from J, leaving 13 bases between them. The CDR3 protein is CASVRDTNNEQFF. CDR3 coding DNA: TGTGCCAGCGTCCGGGACACTAACAATGAGCAGTTCTTC.